This paragraph covers one T cell receptor beta chain sequence. Its antigen is still unknown. This CDR3 contains 14 residues. The germline gives CDR1 SEHNR, CDR2 FQNEAQ (reference sequence). The V and J ends lost 1 base and 7 bases respectively, with 13 bases between them. Unique molecular identifiers tagged individual cDNA molecules. TCRdb called the 5' RACE reads again in MiXCR, with one record for every CDR3 protein. The sample has about 66,000 distinct CDR3 sequences, roughly 18% seen once. This record comes from a study of early T cells in non-severe SARS-CoV-2 infection. Across the whole study: Sequenced bulk RNA came from whole blood that was unsorted, and chains were unpaired.

Findings of the study overall: VDJdb matches were skewed toward anti-spike CD8 T cell responses.

The sample was whole blood, taken at baseline. J is TRBJ1-1 and V is TRBV7-9; no clear D. The clonotype originates from an adult who was a healthcare worker with PCR-confirmed SARS-CoV-2 infection or an uninfected control (not recorded which). The CDR3 is CASSLVRSADEAFF. CDR3 nucleotide sequence: TGTGCCAGCAGCTTAGTCCGGTCGGCCGATGAAGCTTTCTTT.